This TCR beta chain was captured by sequencing in a study of OX40 agonist ivuxolimab in advanced cancers. Here immunoSEQ multiplex PCR was the method, and the copy in TCRdb shows in-frame clones only, minus some. This table has tens of thousands of clones, around 89% appearing once. It was autoimmune disease history or systemic immunosuppression that excluded patients. This specimen consisted of CD4+ or CD8+ T cells sorted from blood, obtained in a trial of the OX40 agonist ivuxolimab. The TCR originated in an adult with an advanced solid tumor such as melanoma, head and neck, liver or kidney cancer.

For the CDR3, the DNA is TGTGCCAGCTCCCTTGCGGGCTGGGAGACCCAGTACTTC. Its translation is CASSLAGWETQYF. The chain employs TRBV5-5 and TRBJ2-5; D might be TRBD2 (5 bases). In germline, CDR1 is SGHKS, CDR2 YYEKEE (reference sequence). This CDR3 is built from 13 residues. Between the trimmed V and J ends, which lost 7 bases and 5 bases, there was a span of 15 bases.